The TCR beta chain described here comes from a study of synovial regulatory T cells in juvenile arthritis. At the level of the study: Six or seven patients were on methotrexate and a few were untreated. Whole-study results and caveats: Compared with other blood Treg cells, inflammation-associated Treg cells had reduced TCR diversity. CDR3 overlap with synovial Tregs was higher for iaTregs than other blood Tregs.

Germline V CDR1 and CDR2: MDHEN, SYDVKM. This CDR3 region has 12 residues. A DNA sequence was not provided. About this clone itself: Its antigen is undetermined.

Some clones are missing from TCRdb's copy, which holds only in-frame ones; the method was immunoSEQ multiplex PCR. This sample's clone table lists about 10,000 clones. The approximately 11 donors had active juvenile idiopathic arthritis, with 3 polyarticular and 8 oligoarticular cases. This sequence was found in a donor aged 2-30 years with juvenile idiopathic arthritis. The material sequenced was Treg cells from blood. Subset noted: remaining (HLA-DR-negative) circulating blood Treg cells. The chain is built from TRBV28 and TRBJ2-7; the TRBD2 assignment by TCRdb is unverifiable without DNA. CDR3 sequence: CASSFSLPEQYF.